Listed below are T cell receptor beta chains from one sample, sequenced in a study of CD8+ T cells in alopecia areata. The table came from immunoSEQ multiplex PCR; TCRdb's copy has only in-frame clones and leaves some out. Of about 76,000 clones listed, approximately 72% are singletons. The sequencing here drew on CD8+ T cells sorted from blood, taken at week 24, from a patient treated with tofacitinib. All receptors derive from a human donor with alopecia areata. The CDR3 runs from the conserved cysteine through the conserved F or W. Fields, in order: clone size, D gene, J gene, V gene, CDR3 DNA, CDR3 protein. The D gene is left open where the match is weak. Part of the rows lack a size; the others show once, few, many or a class for expanded clones.

>.|.|TRBJ1-6|TRBV2
TGTGCCAGCAGTGAAAGCCCGGCAGGGGCCTATAATTCACCCCTCCACTTT
CASSESPAGAYNSPLHF
>.|TRBD1|TRBJ1-4|TRBV5-1
TGCGCCAGCAGCTTGGCCGGGGACAGGGGATTGTTTTTT
CASSLAGDRGLFF
>.|.|TRBJ1-2|TRBV7-2
TGTGCCAGCAGCTTAGCGCTCGGACGGGAAGCTAACTATGGCTACACCTTC
CASSLALGREANYGYTF
>.|TRBD1|TRBJ2-7|TRBV7-9
TGTGCCAGCAGCCCCCCGGGGGGACAGGGGACCTACGAGCAGTACTTC
CASSPPGGQGTYEQYF
>.|.|TRBJ1-1|TRBV7-8
TGTGCCAGCAGCTTAAGCTCAGGGAACACTGAAGCTTTCTTT
CASSLSSGNTEAFF
>.|TRBD1|TRBJ1-1|TRBV5-7
TGTGCCAGCAGCCTCCGGGACAGCATGAACACTGAAGCTTTCTTT
CASSLRDSMNTEAFF
>.|.|TRBJ1-2|TRBV27
TGTGCCAGCAGTTTATTAGCAGCCCCGCAAGGCTACACCTTC
CASSLLAAPQGYTF
>.|.|TRBJ2-1|TRBV25-1
TGTGCCAGCAGTGGATCGAGCCGCAATGAGCAGTTCTTC
CASSGSSRNEQFF
>.|.|TRBJ2-1|TRBV28
TGTGCCAGCAGTCTCCCCGACCAAAGACTGATATACAATGAGCAGTTCTTC
CASSLPDQRLIYNEQFF
>many|TRBD1|TRBJ1-2|TRBV10-3
TGTGCCATCAGGAGCGGGACAGAATCAGCTAACTATGGCTACACCTTC
CAIRSGTESANYGYTF
>.|.|TRBJ1-1|TRBV28
TGTGCCAGCAGTCAACACCTTTGGTCAAACACTGAAGCTTTCTTT
CASSQHLWSNTEAFF
>.|TRBD1|TRBJ2-3|TRBV5-1
TGCGCCAGCAGCGCGCCGGGACAGCTTTTGGGGGATACGCAGTATTTT
CASSAPGQLLGDTQYF
>.|TRBD1|TRBJ2-6|TRBV7-9
TGTGCCAGCAGCCAACAGGGGCCGAGGCTCTCTGGGGCCAACGTCCTGACTTTC
CASSQQGPRLSGANVLTF
>.|.|TRBJ1-2|TRBV27
TGTGCCAGCAGTCCTCAGGGGTACTATGGCTACACCTTC
CASSPQGYYGYTF
>few|TRBD2|TRBJ2-1|TRBV7-3
TGTGCCAGCAGCTTATTCCCGACTAGCGGGGATAACAATGAGCAGTTCTTC
CASSLFPTSGDNNEQFF
>.|.|TRBJ2-5|TRBV7-9
TGTGCCAGCAGCCCGGACGGACAACAAGAGACCCAGTACTTC
CASSPDGQQETQYF